These 17 T cell receptor beta chains were all obtained from the same sample, sequenced in a study of cytomegalovirus exposure and HLA in healthy donors. PCR primers comprised 60 Vbeta and 13 Jbeta primers. Generated by immunoSEQ multiplex PCR, the TCRdb table keeps only in-frame clones and is missing some. The table lists 150,000 to 200,000 clones, about three quarters of them singletons, with 2.5% to 3.5% in the top ten. The sequenced material came from PBMCs. Every receptor here comes from a female donor in good health and CMV-seronegative.

The chain is built from TRBV5-4 and TRBJ2-7, with D unresolved. The CDR3 sequence is 13 residues long. In germline, CDR1 is SGHNT, CDR2 YYREEE (reference sequence). V was clipped by 3 bases and J by 5 bases, with 12 bases between them. This CDR3 reads CASSSPGFHEQYF. The CDR3 DNA follows: TGTGCCAGCAGCTCCCCAGGATTCCACGAGCAGTACTTC.

This clone occurred a few times. The chain combines TRBV6-1 with TRBJ2-3; D gene unclear. V lost 4 bases to trimming and J lost 1 base, with 9 bases between them. CDR1 and CDR2 (germline): MNHNS, SASEGT. This CDR3 has 14 amino acids. Written as DNA, the CDR3 is TGTGCCAGCAGTGCTAATTCTCGCACAGATACGCAGTATTTT. Translation: CASSANSRTDTQYF.

The chain joins TRBV6-5 to TRBJ2-7; TRBD1 is a possible D gene (6 bases). V was trimmed by 6 bases and J by 4 bases, leaving 13 bases between them. The CDR3 is 13 residues long. CDR1 is MNHEY, CDR2 SVGAGI, per germline. Written as DNA, the CDR3 is TGTGCCAGCAGCCGGAAAACAGGGTACGAGCAGTACTTC. Translation gives CASSRKTGYEQYF.

V is TRBV5-1 and J is TRBJ2-1, with D possibly being TRBD2 (5 bases). Germline assignment: CDR1 SGHRS and CDR2 YFSETQ. V was cut by 0 bases and J by 4 bases, with 11 bases left in between. The CDR3 has 15 amino acids. The CDR3 DNA reads TGCGCCAGCAGCTTGGAGAACACGGGGTACAATGAGCAGTTCTTC. This gives the protein CASSLENTGYNEQFF.

J is TRBJ2-1 and V is TRBV7-3; 7 bases fit TRBD1. Looked up from germline, CDR1 is SGHTA and CDR2 is FQGTGA. The CDR3 has 13 residues. Germline trimming cut 4 bases from V and 10 bases from J; bases unmatched to any gene: 7. DNA of the CDR3: TGTGCCAGCAGCTCGGGACAGCTAGGGGAGCAGTTCTTC. This codes for CASSSGQLGEQFF.

This clone was seen only a few times. The chain employs TRBV6-1 and TRBJ2-7; possibly TRBD2 for D (5 bases). In germline, CDR1 is MNHNS, CDR2 SASEGT. The CDR3 contains 14 residues. V lost 10 bases and J 3 bases, leaving 19 bases between the germline ends. The CDR3 nucleotides are TGTGCCACCATGGGAGCGAGTGGGAGCTACGAGCAGTACTTC. It is translated as CATMGASGSYEQYF.

In its sample, this clone was seen a few times. In DNA form, the CDR3 reads TGTGCCAGCACCCTAAGCGGGACGCACACTGAAGCTTTCTTT. This gives the protein CASTLSGTHTEAFF. V and J are TRBV7-9 and TRBJ1-1; weak D call: TRBD1 (5 bases). Germline V gene lookup returns CDR1 SEHNR and CDR2 FQNEAQ (reference sequence). With 7 bases removed from V and 3 bases from J, the gap between germline ends came to 15 bases. The CDR3 has 14 residues.

The genes are TRBV7-6 and TRBJ1-1, with 7 bases identical to TRBD1. Trimming cost V 0 bases and J 3 bases; bases outside gene matches: 1. The germline V gene encodes CDR1 SGHVS and CDR2 FNYEAQ. This CDR3 region has 14 residues. CDR3 sequence reads: CASSLATGYTEAFF. The CDR3 DNA is TGTGCCAGCAGCTTAGCGACAGGGTACACTGAAGCTTTCTTT.

This clone appeared a few times. The gene calls are TRBV19 and TRBJ1-6; D is ambiguous. CDR3 length equals 11 residues. V was pared by 5 bases and J by 7 bases, with 3 bases between. CDR1 is LNHDA and CDR2 is SQIVND in the germline V gene (reference sequence). CDR3 bases: TGTGCCAGTAGTGAGAATTCACCCCTCCACTTT. It is translated as CASSENSPLHF.

The rearrangement links TRBV21-1 to TRBJ2-2; the listed D gene, TRBD1, was not tested against the DNA. TRBV21-1 is flagged as a pseudogene. The CDR3 spans 18 residues. For the CDR3, the DNA is TGTGCCAGCAGCAAAGTGGCGTCGGGGGACAGGGTGGGCGGGGAGCTGTTTTTT. Protein: CASSKVASGDRVGGELFF.

The V call is TRBV5-1, the J call TRBJ1-1, with TRBD1 identical over 9 bases. Germline CDR1 SGHRS, CDR2 YFSETQ. The ends lost 5 bases at V and 6 bases at J; junction bases unmatched: 5. The CDR3 spans 13 residues. CDR3 sequence reads: CASRGDREAEAFF. CDR3 DNA: TGCGCCAGCAGAGGGGACAGGGAGGCTGAAGCTTTCTTT.

The rearrangement uses TRBV27 and TRBJ2-7; the D is unclear. V was clipped by 4 bases and J by 5 bases, with 18 bases between them. CDR1 is MNHEY, CDR2 SMNVEV, per germline (reference sequence). The CDR3 is 15 residues long. CDR3 residues: CASSSTVTRWDEQYF. CDR3 in DNA: TGTGCCAGCAGTTCTACAGTGACCAGGTGGGACGAGCAGTACTTC.

The chain recombines TRBV25-1 with TRBJ2-4, with a weak D call TRBD2 (5 bases). CDR3 length: 16 residues. CDR1 is MGHDK and CDR2 is SYGVNS in the germline V gene. Trimming cost V 8 bases and J 1 base, with 18 bases left between them. The CDR3 nucleotides are TGTGCCAGCTCGGCATTGGGAACGGGGGCCAAAAACATTCAGTACTTC. It encodes CASSALGTGAKNIQYF.

The sample holds one count of this clone. The chain combines TRBV7-9 with TRBJ1-2, with D possibly TRBD1 on 5 matching bases. The CDR3 has 13 residues. Trimming took off 1 base at V and 4 bases at J, with 7 bases between the two ends. Germline V gene data show CDR1 as SEHNR and CDR2 as FQNEAQ (reference sequence). The CDR3 coding sequence is TGTGCCAGCAGCTTAGACCAGGGCTATGGCTACACCTTC. Its translation is CASSLDQGYGYTF.

The chain carries TRBV29-1 and TRBJ2-2, with 7 bases lining up with TRBD1. V shed 0 bases and J 5 bases; nucleotides not matched to a gene: 6. This CDR3 has 15 residues. Looked up from germline, CDR1 is SQVTM and CDR2 is ANQGSEA. CDR3 residues: CSVEDRPGQTGELFF. DNA of the CDR3: TGCAGCGTTGAAGATCGCCCGGGACAGACCGGGGAGCTGTTTTTT.

This clone has just one count. At the DNA level, this CDR3 is encoded by other sequences in the same sample as well. The V gene is TRBV7-9, the J gene TRBJ1-5; TRBD1 matches at 7 bases. This CDR3 region has 14 residues. The germline CDR1 and CDR2 sequences are SEHNR and FQNEAQ (reference sequence). After removal of 5 bases from V and 1 base from J, the junction contained 2 bases not matched to a gene. The CDR3 is CASSLGQSNQPQHF. CDR3 DNA sequence: TGTGCCAGCAGCCTGGGACAGAGCAATCAGCCCCAGCATTTT. Together with reference TRBV7-9 and TRBJ1-5, the CDR3 gives the full variable domain: DTGVSQNPRHKITKRGQNVTFRCDPISEHNRLYWYRQTLGQGPEFLTYFQNEAQLEKSRLLSDRFSAERPKGSFSTLEIQRTEQGDSAMYLCASSLGQSNQPQHFGDGTRLSIL.

The CDR3 loop is CASSLAGTGSGGYTF. Here the CDR3 DNA reads TGTGCCAGCAGCTTAGCGGGGACAGGGAGTGGTGGCTACACCTTC. The chain employs TRBV7-9 and TRBJ1-2; 9 bases are shared with TRBD1. Germline V gene data show CDR1 as SEHNR and CDR2 as FQNEAQ (reference sequence). The CDR3 is 15 amino acids. Trimming cost V 0 bases and J 7 bases; bases outside gene matches: 6.